These T cell receptor beta chains were read from a single sample in a study of cytomegalovirus exposure and HLA in healthy donors. The protocol was immunoSEQ multiplex PCR, while the TCRdb copy is restricted to in-frame clones and leaves out a portion. The sample includes about 160,000 clones, 89% of them seen just once. The specimen was PBMCs. These TCRs come from a woman aged 18-30 years in good health and CMV-seropositive. CDR3s include the opening cysteine and the closing phenylalanine or tryptophan. D genes are given only for firm matches. Clone size is given for some rows only: seen once, a few or many times, or a class if the clone is expanded.

V,J,D,length,size,CDR3,DNA
TRBV5-1,TRBJ2-3,TRBD2,20,NA,CASSLLTSGTTSRSTDTQYF,TGCGCCAGCAGCTTGCTTACTAGCGGGACTACAAGCCGAAGCACAGATACGCAGTATTTT
TRBV28,TRBJ2-5,NA,14,NA,CASSPLLGAETQYF,TGTGCCAGCAGTCCCTTATTAGGAGCTGAGACCCAGTACTTC
TRBV5-6,TRBJ1-5,TRBD1,17,NA,CASSAGTGDYSNQPQHF,TGTGCCAGCAGCGCCGGGACAGGAGACTATAGCAATCAGCCCCAGCATTTT
TRBV15,TRBJ2-7,TRBD2,16,NA,CATSRGLAGVNYEQYF,TGTGCCACCAGCAGAGGACTAGCGGGAGTTAACTACGAGCAGTACTTC
TRBV6-4,TRBJ2-1,NA,16,NA,CASSEREFAGADEQFF,TGTGCCAGCAGTGAGCGAGAGTTCGCAGGGGCGGATGAGCAGTTCTTC
TRBV15,TRBJ2-5,TRBD1,14,NA,CATSGGQIRETQYF,TGTGCCACCAGCGGGGGACAGATCAGGGAGACCCAGTACTTC
TRBV14,TRBJ1-2,NA,17,NA,CASSQDLGGRANYGYTF,TGTGCCAGCAGCCAAGATCTGGGGGGAAGGGCTAACTATGGCTACACCTTC
TRBV9,TRBJ1-1,NA,15,NA,CASSVGGRANTEAFF,TGTGCCAGCAGCGTAGGTGGCAGGGCGAACACTGAAGCTTTCTTT
TRBV29-1,TRBJ1-4,TRBD1,13,NA,CSARDRGNEKLFF,TGCAGCGCCAGGGACAGGGGGAATGAAAAACTGTTTTTT
TRBV6-5,TRBJ2-7,NA,15,NA,CASRGPWDNSYEQYF,TGTGCCAGCAGGGGACCGTGGGACAACTCCTACGAGCAGTACTTC
TRBV11-2,TRBJ1-5,NA,15,once,CASSLGRGANQPQHF,TGTGCCAGCAGCTTAGGCAGGGGAGCGAATCAGCCCCAGCATTTT
TRBV29-1,TRBJ1-2,TRBD1,16,NA,CSVSQTHRGSGYGYTF,TGCAGCGTCAGCCAGACCCACAGGGGATCAGGGTATGGCTACACCTTC
TRBV7-9,TRBJ2-7,NA,15,NA,CASSLGGRGASEQYF,TGTGCCAGCAGCTTAGGTGGCAGGGGGGCCTCCGAGCAGTACTTC
TRBV2,TRBJ1-3,TRBD1,14,NA,CASSVTGPGNTIYF,TGTGCCAGCAGTGTGACAGGGCCTGGAAACACCATATATTTT
TRBV7-6,TRBJ2-1,NA,14,NA,CASSLVGPNNEQFF,TGTGCCAGCAGCTTAGTTGGCCCGAACAATGAGCAGTTCTTC
TRBV5-8,TRBJ1-2,NA,12,NA,CASSLYSYGYTF,TGTGCCAGCAGCTTGTACAGCTATGGCTACACCTTC
TRBV10-2,TRBJ2-3,TRBD2,17,NA,CASSGGRPKLSTDTQYF,TGCGCCAGCAGTGGCGGGAGGCCCAAACTTAGCACAGATACGCAGTATTTT
TRBV6-4,TRBJ2-2,TRBD1,15,NA,CASRDGTENTGELFF,TGTGCCAGCAGAGACGGGACAGAGAACACCGGGGAGCTGTTTTTT
TRBV5-4,TRBJ1-2,NA,16,NA,CASSFGLANPNYGYTF,TGTGCCAGCAGCTTCGGACTGGCAAACCCAAACTATGGCTACACCTTC
TRBV30,TRBJ1-5,NA,16,few,CPRVNAGGGFEQPQHF,TGCCCCCGGGTTAATGCGGGGGGAGGGTTTGAGCAGCCCCAGCATTTT
TRBV30,TRBJ1-2,NA,16,NA,CAWSVNAGPTQGGYTF,TGTGCCTGGAGTGTTAATGCGGGACCCACCCAGGGTGGCTACACCTTC
TRBV11-2,TRBJ2-7,NA,15,NA,CASSLDWGGGYEQYF,TGTGCCAGCAGCTTAGATTGGGGTGGGGGGTACGAGCAGTACTTC
TRBV9,TRBJ2-5,NA,14,NA,CASSPTDFQETQYF,TGTGCCAGCAGCCCGACAGACTTCCAAGAGACCCAGTACTTC
TRBV7-3,TRBJ2-3,TRBD2,16,NA,CASSLLAGGGTDTQYF,TGTGCCAGCAGCTTGCTAGCGGGAGGGGGGACAGATACGCAGTATTTT
TRBV30,TRBJ2-7,NA,12,NA,CAWSQASLEQYF,TGTGCCTGGAGTCAGGCTTCTCTCGAGCAGTACTTC
TRBV21-1,TRBJ2-7,NA,16,NA,CASSSNLAGPSYEQYF,TGTGCCAGCAGCTCCAACTTGGCGGGGCCCTCCTACGAGCAGTACTTC